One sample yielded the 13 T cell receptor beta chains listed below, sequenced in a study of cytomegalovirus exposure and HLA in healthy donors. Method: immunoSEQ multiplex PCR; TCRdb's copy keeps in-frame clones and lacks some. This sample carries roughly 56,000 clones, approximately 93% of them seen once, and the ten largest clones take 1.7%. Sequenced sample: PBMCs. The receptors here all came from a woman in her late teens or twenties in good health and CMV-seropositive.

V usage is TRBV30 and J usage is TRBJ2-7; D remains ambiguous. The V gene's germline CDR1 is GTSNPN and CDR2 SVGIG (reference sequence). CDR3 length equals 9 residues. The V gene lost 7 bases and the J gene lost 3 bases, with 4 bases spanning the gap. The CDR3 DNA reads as TGTGCCTCCCACTACGAGCAGTACTTC. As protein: CASHYEQYF.

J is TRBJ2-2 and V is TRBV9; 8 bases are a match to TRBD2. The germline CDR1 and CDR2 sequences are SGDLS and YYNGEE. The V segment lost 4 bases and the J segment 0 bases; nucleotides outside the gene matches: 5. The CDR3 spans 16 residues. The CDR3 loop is CASSPGGEPNTGELFF. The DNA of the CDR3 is TGTGCCAGCAGCCCGGGGGGGGAACCGAACACCGGGGAGCTGTTTTTT.

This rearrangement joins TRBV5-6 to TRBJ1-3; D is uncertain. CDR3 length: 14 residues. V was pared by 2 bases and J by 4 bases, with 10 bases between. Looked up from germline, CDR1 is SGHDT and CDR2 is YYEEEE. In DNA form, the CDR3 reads TGTGCCAGCAGCTTCGGGGTATCAGGAAACACCATATATTTT. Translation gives CASSFGVSGNTIYF.

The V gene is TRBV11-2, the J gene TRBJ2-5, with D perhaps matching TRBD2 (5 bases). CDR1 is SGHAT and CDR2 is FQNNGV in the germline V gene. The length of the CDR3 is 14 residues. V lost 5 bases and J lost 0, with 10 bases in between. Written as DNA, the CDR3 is TGTGCCAGCAGCCGTCGGACTGACCAAGAGACCCAGTACTTC. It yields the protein CASSRRTDQETQYF.

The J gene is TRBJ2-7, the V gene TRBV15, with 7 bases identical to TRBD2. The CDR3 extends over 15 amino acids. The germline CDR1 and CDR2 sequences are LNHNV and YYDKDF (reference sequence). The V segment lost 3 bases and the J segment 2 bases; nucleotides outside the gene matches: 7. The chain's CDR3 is CATSRPGTNAYEQYF. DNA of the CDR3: TGTGCCACCAGCAGGCCCGGGACTAACGCCTACGAGCAGTACTTC.

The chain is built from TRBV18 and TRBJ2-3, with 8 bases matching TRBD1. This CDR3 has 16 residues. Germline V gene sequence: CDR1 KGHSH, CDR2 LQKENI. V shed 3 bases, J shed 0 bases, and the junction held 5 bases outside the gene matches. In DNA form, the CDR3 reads TGTGCCAGCTCACCGGCAGGGGGCTTGAGCACAGATACGCAGTATTTT. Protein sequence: CASSPAGGLSTDTQYF.

DNA of the CDR3: TGTGCCAGCAGCGCAACTAGCGGGGGAGGCACAGATACGCAGTATTTT. Its translation is CASSATSGGGTDTQYF. The chain couples TRBV7-7 to TRBJ2-3, with TRBD2 matching 11 bases. The CDR3 loop spans 16 amino acids. Germline CDR1 is SSHAT and CDR2 is FNYEAQ (reference sequence). The J segment lost 1 base and the V segment lost 5 bases, leaving 5 bases of the junction unmatched.

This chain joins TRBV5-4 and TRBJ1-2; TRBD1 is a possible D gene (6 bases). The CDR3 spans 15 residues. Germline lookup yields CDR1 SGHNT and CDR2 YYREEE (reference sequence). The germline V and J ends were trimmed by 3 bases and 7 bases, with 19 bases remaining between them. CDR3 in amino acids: CASSSGGAGVGGYTF. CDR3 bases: TGTGCCAGCAGCTCGGGAGGGGCAGGGGTAGGTGGCTACACCTTC.

CDR3 in amino acids: CASSSPAGPLYGYTF. The CDR3 coding sequence is TGTGCCAGCAGCTCCCCCGCGGGACCGCTCTATGGCTACACCTTC. The chain combines TRBV7-3 with TRBJ1-2; D perhaps matches TRBD1 (5 bases). Germline V gene lookup returns CDR1 SGHTA and CDR2 FQGTGA. V was cut by 4 bases and J by 4 bases, with 16 bases left in between. There are 15 residues in the CDR3.

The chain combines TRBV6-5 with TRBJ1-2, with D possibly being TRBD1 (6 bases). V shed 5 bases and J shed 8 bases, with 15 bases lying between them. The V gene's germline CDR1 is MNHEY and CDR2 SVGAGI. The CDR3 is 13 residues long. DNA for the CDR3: TGTGCCAGCAGTCAACAGGGATTAGGGGGCTACACCTTC. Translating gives CASSQQGLGGYTF.

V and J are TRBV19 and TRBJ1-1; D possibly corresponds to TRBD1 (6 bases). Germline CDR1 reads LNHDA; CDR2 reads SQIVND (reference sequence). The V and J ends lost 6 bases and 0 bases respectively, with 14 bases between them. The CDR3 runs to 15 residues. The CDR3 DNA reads TGTGCCAGTAGAGTAACAGGGATCCTGAACACTGAAGCTTTCTTT. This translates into CASRVTGILNTEAFF.

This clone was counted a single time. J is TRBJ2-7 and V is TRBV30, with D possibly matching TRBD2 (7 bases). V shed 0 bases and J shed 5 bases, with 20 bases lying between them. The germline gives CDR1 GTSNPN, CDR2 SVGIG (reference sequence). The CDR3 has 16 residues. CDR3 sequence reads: CAWSVLAIPGANEQYF. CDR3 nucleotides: TGTGCCTGGAGTGTACTAGCGATCCCGGGGGCGAACGAGCAGTACTTC. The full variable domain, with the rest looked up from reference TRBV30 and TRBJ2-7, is SQTIHQWPATLVQPVGSPLSLECTVEGTSNPNLYWYRQAAGRGLQLLFYSVGIGQISSEVPQNLSASRPQDRQFILSSKKLLLSDSGFYLCAWSVLAIPGANEQYFGPGTRLTVT.

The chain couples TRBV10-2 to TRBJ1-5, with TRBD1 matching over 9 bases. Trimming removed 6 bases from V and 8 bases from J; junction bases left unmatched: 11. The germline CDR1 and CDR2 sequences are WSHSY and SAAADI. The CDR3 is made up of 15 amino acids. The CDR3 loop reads CASSPLKDRGEPQHF. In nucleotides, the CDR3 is TGCGCCAGCAGCCCCTTAAAGGACAGGGGAGAGCCCCAGCATTTT.